This T cell receptor beta chain originates from a study of blood T cell repertoires in COVID-19. Overall study: The United States, Italy and Spain provided the acute and convalescent COVID-19 samples. Sample material is recorded as cDNA or gDNA derived from T cells, B-cell-depleted T cells, or PBMCs.

Per germline, CDR1 MNHEY and CDR2 SVGAGI. The CDR3 has 12 amino acids. The V gene lost 5 bases and the J gene lost 6 bases, with 10 bases spanning the gap. Original processing methods: Amplification from reference gene primers served as the basis for estimated nucleated cell counts. Clones were read by immunoSEQ multiplex PCR, and TCRdb kept only the in-frame ones, dropping some. For V, J and clone size, that table is used; D and trimming come from the DNA. In the table there are some 260,000 clones, around 89% of which are singletons. Cohort 3 recovered donors had two negative PCRs, clearance, or symptom resolution.

The chain links TRBV6-5 to TRBJ1-2, with a tentative D call TRBD1 (5 bases). This sequence was found in a man aged 35 to 55 who had recovered from COVID-19. The sequencing input was PBMCs or T cells enriched from blood (not recorded which). CDR3 residues: CASSTQDHGYTF. Written as DNA, the CDR3 is TGTGCCAGCAGTACACAGGACCATGGCTACACCTTC.